This T cell receptor beta chain came from a study of Ad26.COV2.S vaccination and SARS-CoV-2 variants. Whole-study context: The Ad26.COV2.S arm of the COV1001 trial was where the donor was placed. Intramuscular Ad26.COV2.S doses were given once or twice, 56 days apart.

Germline V gene data show CDR1 as ENHRY and CDR2 as SYGVKD. The CDR3 sequence is 17 residues long. V lost 5 bases and J lost 3; bases outside the gene matches: 14. Broader study findings: Vaccine recipients surpassed placebo recipients in spike-specific TCR breadth.

With regard to this clone: Its antigen is not identified.

Regarding treatment: roughly 18 received Ad26.COV2.S at low or high dose, single or two shots; 5 received placebo; per-sample allocation not given. The investigators took samples on day 63 after the first vaccine or placebo injection. Expression of Wuhan-strain SARS-CoV-2 spike came from the Ad26 vector that formed the vaccine. The method was immunoSEQ multiplex PCR; TCRdb's version includes in-frame clones alone and lacks a portion of them. This table holds some 420,000 clones, more than 75% found once. Sequenced here: peripheral blood, sampled in a trial of Ad26.COV2.S vaccine versus placebo. The clonotype was recovered from a person aged 18-60 years who received the Ad26.COV2.S COVID-19 vaccine or a placebo. The genes are TRBV10-3 and TRBJ2-5; 8 nucleotides line up with TRBD2. The CDR3: CAISYLAAGGAEETQYF. In DNA form, the CDR3 reads TGTGCCATCAGTTACCTAGCCGCCGGGGGGGCCGAAGAGACCCAGTACTTC.